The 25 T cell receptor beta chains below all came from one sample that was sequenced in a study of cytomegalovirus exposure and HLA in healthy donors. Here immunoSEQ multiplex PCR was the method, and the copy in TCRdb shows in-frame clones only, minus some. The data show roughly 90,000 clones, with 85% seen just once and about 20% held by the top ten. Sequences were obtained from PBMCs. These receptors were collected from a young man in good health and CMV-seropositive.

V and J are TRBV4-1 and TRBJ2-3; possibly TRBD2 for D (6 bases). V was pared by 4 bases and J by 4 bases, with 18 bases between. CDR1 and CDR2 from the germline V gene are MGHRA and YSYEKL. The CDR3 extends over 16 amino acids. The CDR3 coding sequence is TGCGCCAGCAGCCCCTCAGCGGGTTCGTTTGCAGATACGCAGTATTTT. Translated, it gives CASSPSAGSFADTQYF.

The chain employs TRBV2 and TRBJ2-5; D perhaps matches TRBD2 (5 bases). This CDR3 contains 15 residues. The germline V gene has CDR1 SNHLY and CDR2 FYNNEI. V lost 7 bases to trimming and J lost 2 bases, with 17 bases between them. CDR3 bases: TGTGCCAGCACCCGGGGTCCCGGGGTACAAGAGACCCAGTACTTC. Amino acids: CASTRGPGVQETQYF.

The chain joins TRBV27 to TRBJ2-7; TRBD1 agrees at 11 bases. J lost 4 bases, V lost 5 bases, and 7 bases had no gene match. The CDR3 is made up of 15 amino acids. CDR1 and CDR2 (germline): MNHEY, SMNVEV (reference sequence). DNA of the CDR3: TGTGCCAGCAGTCTAGGGACAGGGGGGGAATACGAGCAGTACTTC. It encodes CASSLGTGGEYEQYF.

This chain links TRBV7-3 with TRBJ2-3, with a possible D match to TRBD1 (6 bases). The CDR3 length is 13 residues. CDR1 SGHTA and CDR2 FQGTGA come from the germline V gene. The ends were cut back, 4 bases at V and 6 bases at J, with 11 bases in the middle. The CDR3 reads CASSSTTGDTQYF. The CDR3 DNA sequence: TGTGCCAGCAGCTCGACAACAGGGGATACGCAGTATTTT.

This CDR3 is CSQGRGETQYF. The CDR3 DNA is TGCAGTCAGGGGCGCGGGGAGACCCAGTACTTC. The chain combines TRBV20-1 with TRBJ2-5, with D possibly being TRBD1 (6 bases). The CDR3 is 11 amino acids. Trimming took 8 bases from V and 5 from J, leaving 12 bases between them. The V gene's germline CDR1 is DFQATT and CDR2 SNEGSKA (reference sequence).

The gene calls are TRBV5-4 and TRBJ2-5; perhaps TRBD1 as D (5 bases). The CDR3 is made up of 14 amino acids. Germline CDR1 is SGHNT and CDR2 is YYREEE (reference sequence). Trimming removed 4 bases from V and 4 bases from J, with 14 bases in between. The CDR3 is CASSEQGPGETQYF. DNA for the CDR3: TGTGCCAGCAGCGAGCAGGGTCCCGGAGAGACCCAGTACTTC.

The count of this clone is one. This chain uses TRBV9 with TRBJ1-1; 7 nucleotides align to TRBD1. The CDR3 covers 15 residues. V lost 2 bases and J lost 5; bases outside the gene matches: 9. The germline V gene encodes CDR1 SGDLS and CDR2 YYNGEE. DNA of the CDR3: TGTGCCAGCAGCGTGGAGACAGGGCTGGGGACTGAAGCTTTCTTT. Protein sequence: CASSVETGLGTEAFF.

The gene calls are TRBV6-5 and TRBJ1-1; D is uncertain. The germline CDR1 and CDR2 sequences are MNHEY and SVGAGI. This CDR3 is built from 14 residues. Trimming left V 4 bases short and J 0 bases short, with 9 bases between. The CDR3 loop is CASSWRRMNTEAFF. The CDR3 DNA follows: TGTGCCAGCAGTTGGCGGCGGATGAACACTGAAGCTTTCTTT.

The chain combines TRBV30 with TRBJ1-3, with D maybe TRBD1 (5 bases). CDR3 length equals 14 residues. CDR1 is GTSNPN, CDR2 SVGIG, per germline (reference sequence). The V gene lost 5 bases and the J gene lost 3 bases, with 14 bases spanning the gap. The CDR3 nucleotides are TGTGCCTGGGAAACAGGAATACTTGGAAACACCATATATTTT. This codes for CAWETGILGNTIYF.

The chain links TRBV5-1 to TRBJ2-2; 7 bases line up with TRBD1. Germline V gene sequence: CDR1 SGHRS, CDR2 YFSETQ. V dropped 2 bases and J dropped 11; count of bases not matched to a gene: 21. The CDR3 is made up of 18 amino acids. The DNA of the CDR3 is TGCGCCAGCAGCTTTGCCCGTAGACAGGGTCAAACTTTCGGAGAGCTGTTTTTT. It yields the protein CASSFARRQGQTFGELFF.

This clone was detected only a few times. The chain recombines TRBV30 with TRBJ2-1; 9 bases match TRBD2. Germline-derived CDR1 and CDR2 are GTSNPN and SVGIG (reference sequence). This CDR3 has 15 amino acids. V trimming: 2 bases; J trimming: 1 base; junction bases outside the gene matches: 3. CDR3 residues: CAWSRGLASYNEQFF. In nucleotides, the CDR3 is TGTGCCTGGAGTCGGGGACTAGCTTCCTACAATGAGCAGTTCTTC.

CDR3 coding DNA: TGTGCCAGCAGCCGAGGACTAGCGGGTGCAGATACGCAGTATTTT. Protein: CASSRGLAGADTQYF. The gene calls are TRBV11-3 and TRBJ2-3, with 11 bases that match TRBD2. This CDR3 comprises 15 residues. V lost 5 bases to trimming and J lost 4 bases; unmatched junction nucleotides: 5. The germline V gene has CDR1 SGHNT and CDR2 YENEEA.

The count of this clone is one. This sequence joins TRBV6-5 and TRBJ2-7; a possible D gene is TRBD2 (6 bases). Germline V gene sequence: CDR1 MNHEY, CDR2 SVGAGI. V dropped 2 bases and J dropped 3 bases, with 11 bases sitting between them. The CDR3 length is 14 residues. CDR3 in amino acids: CASSYTSSGYEQYF. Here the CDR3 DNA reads TGTGCCAGCAGTTACACCAGTAGCGGCTACGAGCAGTACTTC.

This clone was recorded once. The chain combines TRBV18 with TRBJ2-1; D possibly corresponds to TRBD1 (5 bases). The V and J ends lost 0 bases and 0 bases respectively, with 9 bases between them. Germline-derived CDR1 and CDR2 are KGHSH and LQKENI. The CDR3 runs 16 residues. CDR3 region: CASSPPQGTSYNEQFF. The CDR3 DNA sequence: TGTGCCAGCTCACCACCGCAGGGAACCTCCTACAATGAGCAGTTCTTC.

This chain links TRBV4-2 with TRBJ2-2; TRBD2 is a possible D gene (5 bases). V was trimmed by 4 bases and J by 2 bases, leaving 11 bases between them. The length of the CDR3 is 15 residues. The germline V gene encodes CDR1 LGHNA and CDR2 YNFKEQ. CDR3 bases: TGTGCCAGCAGCCCCCGGACGGGAAACACCGGGGAGCTGTTTTTT. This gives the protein CASSPRTGNTGELFF.

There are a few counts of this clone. In DNA form, the CDR3 reads TGTGCCAGCAGCTTAAAACACAGGGGAAGTGAAAAACTGTTTTTT. This encodes CASSLKHRGSEKLFF. The chain links TRBV7-6 to TRBJ1-4; 7 bases agree with TRBD1. The CDR3 runs 15 residues. V was clipped by 2 bases and J by 7 bases; unmatched bases: 7. Germline V gives CDR1 SGHVS, CDR2 FNYEAQ.

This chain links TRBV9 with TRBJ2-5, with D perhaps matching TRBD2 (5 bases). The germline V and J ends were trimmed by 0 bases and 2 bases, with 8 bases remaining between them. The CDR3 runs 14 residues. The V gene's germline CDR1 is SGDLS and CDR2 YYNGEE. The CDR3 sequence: CASSVAGSQETQYF. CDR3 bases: TGTGCCAGCAGCGTAGCGGGAAGTCAAGAGACCCAGTACTTC. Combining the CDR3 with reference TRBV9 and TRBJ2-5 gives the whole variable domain DSGVTQTPKHLITATGQRVTLRCSPRSGDLSVYWYQQSLDQGLQFLIQYYNGEERAKGNILERFSAQQFPDLHSELNLSSLELGDSALYFCASSVAGSQETQYFGPGTRLLVL.

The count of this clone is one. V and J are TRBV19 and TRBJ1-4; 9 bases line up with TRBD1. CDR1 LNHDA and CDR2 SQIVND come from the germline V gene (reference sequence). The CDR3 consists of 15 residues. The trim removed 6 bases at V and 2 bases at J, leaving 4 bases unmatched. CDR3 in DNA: TGTGCCAGTAGGTCGACAGGGGGGACTAATGAAAAACTGTTTTTT. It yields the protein CASRSTGGTNEKLFF.

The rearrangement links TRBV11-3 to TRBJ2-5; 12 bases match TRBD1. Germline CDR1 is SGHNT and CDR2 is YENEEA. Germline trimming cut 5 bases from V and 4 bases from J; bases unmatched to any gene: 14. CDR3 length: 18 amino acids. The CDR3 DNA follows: TGTGCCAGCAGCGCATGGATTACCGGGACAGGGGGCAGAGAGACCCAGTACTTC. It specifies CASSAWITGTGGRETQYF.

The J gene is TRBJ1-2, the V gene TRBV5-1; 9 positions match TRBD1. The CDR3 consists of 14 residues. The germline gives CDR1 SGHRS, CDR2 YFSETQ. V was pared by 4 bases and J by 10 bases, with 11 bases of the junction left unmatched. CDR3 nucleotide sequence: TGCGCCAGCAGCCGGTTGGAGGACAGGGGAGACTACACCTTC. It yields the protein CASSRLEDRGDYTF.

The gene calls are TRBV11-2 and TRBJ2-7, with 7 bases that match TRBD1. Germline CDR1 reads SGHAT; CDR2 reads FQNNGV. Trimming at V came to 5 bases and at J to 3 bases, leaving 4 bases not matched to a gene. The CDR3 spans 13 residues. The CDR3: CASSPDRVYEQYV. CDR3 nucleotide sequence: TGTGCCAGCAGCCCCGACAGGGTCTACGAGCAGTACGTC.

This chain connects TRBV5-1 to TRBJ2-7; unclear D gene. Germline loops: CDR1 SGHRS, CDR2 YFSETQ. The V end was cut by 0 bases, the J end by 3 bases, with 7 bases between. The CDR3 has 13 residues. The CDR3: CASSLEPDYEQYV. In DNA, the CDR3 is TGCGCCAGCAGCTTGGAACCAGACTACGAGCAGTACGTC.

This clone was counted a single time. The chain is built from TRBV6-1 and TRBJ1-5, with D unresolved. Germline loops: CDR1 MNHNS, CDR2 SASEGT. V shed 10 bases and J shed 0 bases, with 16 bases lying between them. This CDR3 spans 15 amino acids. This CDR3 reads CAIQKEGPSNQPQHF. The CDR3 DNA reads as TGTGCCATCCAAAAAGAGGGTCCTAGCAATCAGCCCCAGCATTTT.

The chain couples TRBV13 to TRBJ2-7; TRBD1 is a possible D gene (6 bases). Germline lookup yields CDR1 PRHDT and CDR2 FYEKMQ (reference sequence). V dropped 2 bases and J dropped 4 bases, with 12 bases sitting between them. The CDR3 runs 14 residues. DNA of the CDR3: TGTGCCAGCAGCTTAACAGGGAAAAATTACGAGCAGTACGTC. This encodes CASSLTGKNYEQYV.

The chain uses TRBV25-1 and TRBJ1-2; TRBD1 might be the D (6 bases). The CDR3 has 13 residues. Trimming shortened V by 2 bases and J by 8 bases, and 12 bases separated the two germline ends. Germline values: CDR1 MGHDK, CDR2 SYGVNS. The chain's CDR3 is CASSEPGARGYTF. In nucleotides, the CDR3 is TGTGCCAGCAGTGAACCAGGGGCGCGGGGCTACACCTTC.